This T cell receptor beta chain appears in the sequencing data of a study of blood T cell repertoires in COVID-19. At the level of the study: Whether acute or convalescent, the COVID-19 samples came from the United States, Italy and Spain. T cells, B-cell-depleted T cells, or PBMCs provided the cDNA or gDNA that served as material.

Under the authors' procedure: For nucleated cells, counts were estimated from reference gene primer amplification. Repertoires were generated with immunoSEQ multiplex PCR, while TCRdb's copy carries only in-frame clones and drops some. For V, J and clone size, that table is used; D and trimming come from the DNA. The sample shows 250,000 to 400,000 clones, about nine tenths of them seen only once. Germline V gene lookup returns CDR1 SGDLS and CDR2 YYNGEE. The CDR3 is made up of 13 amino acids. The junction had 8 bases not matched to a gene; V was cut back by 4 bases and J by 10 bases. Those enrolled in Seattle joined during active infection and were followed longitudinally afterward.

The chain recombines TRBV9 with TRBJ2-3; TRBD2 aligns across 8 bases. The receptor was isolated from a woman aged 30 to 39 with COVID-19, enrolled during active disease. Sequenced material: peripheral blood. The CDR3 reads CASSTPGLVSQYF. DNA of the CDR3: TGTGCCAGCAGCACCCCGGGACTAGTATCGCAGTATTTT.